This record concerns one T cell receptor beta chain sequence. The data were produced by immunoSEQ multiplex PCR, yet TCRdb's version contains in-frame clones alone and is incomplete. The table lists roughly 160,000 clones, 84% of them singletons. The data belong to a study of blood T cell repertoires in COVID-19. Between the trimmed V and J ends, which lost 4 bases and 1 base, there was a span of 7 bases. CDR1 is KGHSH and CDR2 is LQKENI in the germline V gene. The CDR3 contains 13 residues. The sample consisted of peripheral blood. The chain is built from TRBV18 and TRBJ2-5; D perhaps matches TRBD1 (6 bases). This TCR was sampled from a man aged 65 to 85 with active or convalescent COVID-19. The CDR3 DNA follows: TGTGCCAGCTCACGAGGGGGCCAAGAGACCCAGTACTTC. Encoded protein: CASSRGGQETQYF.